This T cell receptor (beta chain) was documented in a study of blood T cell repertoires in COVID-19. As for the study in general: PBMCs, B-cell-depleted T cells, or T cells were the source of the cDNA or gDNA that made up the material.

Per the authors' pipeline: Amplifying reference gene primers gave estimates of nucleated cell counts. Method: immunoSEQ multiplex PCR; TCRdb's copy keeps in-frame clones and lacks some. V, J and clone size are those of that table, while D and trimming were read from the DNA. The sample yields approximately 150,000 clones, approximately 80% seen once. The CDR3 is 15 residues long. J lost 5 bases, V lost 0 bases, and 3 bases had no gene match. The germline V gene has CDR1 SGHRS and CDR2 YFSETQ. The rearrangement links TRBV5-1 to TRBJ2-7; 12 bases agree with TRBD2. This TCR was sampled from a woman aged 55-69 years with acute or convalescent COVID-19. What was sequenced was peripheral blood. CDR3 sequence (DNA): TGCGCCAGCAGCTTGGCTAGCGGGAGGGTCAACGAGCAGTACTTC. Encoded protein: CASSLASGRVNEQYF.